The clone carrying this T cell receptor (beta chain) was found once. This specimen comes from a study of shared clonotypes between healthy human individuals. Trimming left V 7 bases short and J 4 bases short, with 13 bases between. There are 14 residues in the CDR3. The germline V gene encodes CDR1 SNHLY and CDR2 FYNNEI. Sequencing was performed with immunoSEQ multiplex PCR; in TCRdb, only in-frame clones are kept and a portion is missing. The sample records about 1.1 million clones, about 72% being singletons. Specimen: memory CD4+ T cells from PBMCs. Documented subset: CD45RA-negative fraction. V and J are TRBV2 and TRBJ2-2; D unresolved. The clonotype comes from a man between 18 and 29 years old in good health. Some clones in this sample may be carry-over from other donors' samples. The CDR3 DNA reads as TGTGCCAGCATAACCTCAAGGGTCACCGGGGAGCTGTTTTTT. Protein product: CASITSRVTGELFF.